A single T cell receptor beta chain is shown here with its context. Its antigen has not been determined. The record has no base qualities; no much larger clone is one base away. V sheds 0 bases and J sheds 1 base, leaving 9 bases between their ends. As encoded in the germline V gene, CDR1 is LGHNA while CDR2 is YSLEER. Counted from cysteine to phenylalanine, this CDR3 has 15 amino acids. The DNA shown is the 45-base CDR3, in frame from base 1. This specimen belongs to a study of T cell changes during pregnancy in multiple sclerosis (dated by TCRdb to between 2018 and 2021). Broadly, across the study: Changes in the T cell repertoire over the course of pregnancy were examined in this study in women with multiple sclerosis.

The library was built by means of the immunoSEQ multiplex PCR assay. TCRdb provides this immuneACCESS table in a form limited to in-frame rearrangements. Some clones are lacking; in checked studies, under half of them reflect an unresolved V gene, and why the rest are absent is not known. The sample table holds about 49,000 clones, of which about 90% were seen once. The ten largest clones represent under 6.5% of the sample. The chain is made from TRBV4-3 and TRBJ1-1; the D segment cannot be called with confidence. This specimen consisted of peripheral blood, obtained after pregnancy. The TCR sequence derives from a female donor in good health, enrolled as a control in a pregnancy study. The DNA sequence follows: TGCGCCAGCAGCCAAGAACTGGGCAGGAACACTGAAGCTTTCTTT. Its protein is CASSQELGRNTEAFF.